This is a list of T cell receptor beta chains from one sample in a study of cytomegalovirus exposure and HLA in healthy donors. Profiled with immunoSEQ multiplex PCR; TCRdb holds only in-frame clones, not every one. The sample consists of around 130,000 clones, less than 85% of them appearing once. The specimen was PBMCs. The source of these receptors is a middle-aged woman in good health and CMV-seropositive. Each CDR3 is given with its conserved first and last residue. Fields, in order: V gene, clone size, D gene, J gene, CDR3 DNA, CDR3 protein. The D gene is left open where the match is weak. Not all rows give a size; the values are once, few, many and, for expanded clones, a class.

V: TRBV5-1; size: .; D: TRBD1; J: TRBJ2-5; DNA: TGCGCCAGCAGCTCCCCCGGGACAGGGGGAGAGACCCAGTACTTC; CDR3: CASSSPGTGGETQYF
V: TRBV27; size: .; D: .; J: TRBJ2-7; DNA: TGTGCCAGCAGTTCACAGGCCTACGAGCAGTACTTC; CDR3: CASSSQAYEQYF
V: TRBV5-8; size: .; D: TRBD1; J: TRBJ2-6; DNA: TGTGCCAGCAGCTTACATCAGGGGGCCGGGGCCAACGTCCTGACTTTC; CDR3: CASSLHQGAGANVLTF
V: TRBV28; size: once; D: TRBD1; J: TRBJ1-5; DNA: TGTGCCAGCAGACCCGGGGACAGGACTAACAATCAGCCCCAGCATTTT; CDR3: CASRPGDRTNNQPQHF
V: TRBV7-9; size: .; D: .; J: TRBJ1-1; DNA: TGTGCCAGCAGCTTTCCACAGGGCGGCACTGAAGCTTTCTTT; CDR3: CASSFPQGGTEAFF
V: TRBV5-1; size: .; D: TRBD2; J: TRBJ2-3; DNA: TGCGCCAGCAGCTTGGAGGCGGGGGGGCTGGTAGAGACGCAGTATTTT; CDR3: CASSLEAGGLVETQYF
V: TRBV11-3; size: .; D: TRBD2; J: TRBJ2-1; DNA: TGTGCCAGCAGCCCGTCTAGCGGGCTGGGGTACAATGAGCAGTTCTTC; CDR3: CASSPSSGLGYNEQFF
V: TRBV21-1; size: .; D: .; J: TRBJ1-3; DNA: TGTGCCAGCAGCAAAGGTTTGATGGGGGCCCAAGGAAACACCATATATTTT; CDR3: CASSKGLMGAQGNTIYF
V: TRBV30; size: .; D: .; J: TRBJ2-7; DNA: TGTGCCTGGAGTGGGAGGGGTCCTCAGTACTTC; CDR3: CAWSGRGPQYF
V: TRBV18; size: .; D: .; J: TRBJ1-3; DNA: TGTGCCAGCTCACCATCCGGGGCAGGGGTTGGAAACACCATATATTTT; CDR3: CASSPSGAGVGNTIYF
V: TRBV5-4; size: few; D: .; J: TRBJ2-7; DNA: TGTGCCAGCAGCTTGGTGGCAGACGAGCAGTACTTC; CDR3: CASSLVADEQYF
V: TRBV4-1; size: .; D: .; J: TRBJ1-1; DNA: TGCGCCAGCAGCCAACCAGGGGCAAACACTGAAGCTTTCTTT; CDR3: CASSQPGANTEAFF
V: TRBV6-6; size: .; D: .; J: TRBJ1-2; DNA: TGTGCCAGTGGTACAGGAGTCTATGGCTACACCTTC; CDR3: CASGTGVYGYTF
V: TRBV6-1; size: once; D: .; J: TRBJ2-1; DNA: TGTGCCAGCCTTATGGGCCCAACCTACAATGAGCAGTTCTTC; CDR3: CASLMGPTYNEQFF
V: TRBV21-1; size: once; D: .; J: TRBJ1-1; DNA: TGTGCCAGCAGCAACGGGAAGCTGAACACTGAAGCTTTCTTT; CDR3: CASSNGKLNTEAFF
V: TRBV6-5; size: .; D: TRBD1; J: TRBJ2-7; DNA: TGTGCCAGCACCACACGCGACGGACAGGGGTACGAGCAGTACTTC; CDR3: CASTTRDGQGYEQYF
V: TRBV7-2; size: .; D: .; J: TRBJ2-3; DNA: TGTGCCAGCAGCCAGACTAGTTCTGCGGATACGCAGTATTTT; CDR3: CASSQTSSADTQYF
V: TRBV2; size: once; D: .; J: TRBJ2-4; DNA: TGTGCCAGCATAGGAGGGACCAAAAACATTCAGTACTTC; CDR3: CASIGGTKNIQYF
V: TRBV27; size: once; D: TRBD1; J: TRBJ1-2; DNA: TGTGCCAGCAGGGGGCAGGGGGTTGCTGGCTACACCTTC; CDR3: CASRGQGVAGYTF
V: TRBV10-3; size: .; D: .; J: TRBJ1-1; DNA: TGTGCCATCAGTGAGTATCGGGTCTCCACTGAAGCTTTCTTT; CDR3: CAISEYRVSTEAFF
V: TRBV27; size: .; D: .; J: TRBJ2-7; DNA: TGTGCCAGCAGCCCGAGACTCGGTACCTACGAGCAGTACTTC; CDR3: CASSPRLGTYEQYF
V: TRBV5-1; size: few; D: .; J: TRBJ1-1; DNA: TGCGCCAGCAGCGTACTACTAGGGGGGGTCACTGAAGCTTTCTTT; CDR3: CASSVLLGGVTEAFF
V: TRBV7-2; size: .; D: TRBD1; J: TRBJ1-3; DNA: TGTGCCAGCAGCCCTGACAGGGGTCGGAACACCATATATTTT; CDR3: CASSPDRGRNTIYF
V: TRBV19; size: .; D: .; J: TRBJ2-7; DNA: TGTGCCAGTAGTATAGGCGGGACCGCCCCCTACGAGCAGTACTTC; CDR3: CASSIGGTAPYEQYF
V: TRBV28; size: .; D: .; J: TRBJ2-7; DNA: TGTGCCAGCGAGGGGGCCTACGAGCAGTACTTC; CDR3: CASEGAYEQYF
V: TRBV6-1; size: .; D: .; J: TRBJ2-7; DNA: TGTGCCAGCAGTGAAGCGCGAGACAGGAGAAGCTCCTACGAGCAGTACTTC; CDR3: CASSEARDRRSSYEQYF
V: TRBV28; size: few; D: .; J: TRBJ1-1; DNA: TGTGCCAGCAGTCCAGGAGGGCGCCCTAGGCCTGAAGCTTTCTTT; CDR3: CASSPGGRPRPEAFF
V: TRBV5-1; size: .; D: .; J: TRBJ1-1; DNA: TGCGCCAGCAGCTTTCTTAGGGGTTACACTGAAGCTTTCTTT; CDR3: CASSFLRGYTEAFF